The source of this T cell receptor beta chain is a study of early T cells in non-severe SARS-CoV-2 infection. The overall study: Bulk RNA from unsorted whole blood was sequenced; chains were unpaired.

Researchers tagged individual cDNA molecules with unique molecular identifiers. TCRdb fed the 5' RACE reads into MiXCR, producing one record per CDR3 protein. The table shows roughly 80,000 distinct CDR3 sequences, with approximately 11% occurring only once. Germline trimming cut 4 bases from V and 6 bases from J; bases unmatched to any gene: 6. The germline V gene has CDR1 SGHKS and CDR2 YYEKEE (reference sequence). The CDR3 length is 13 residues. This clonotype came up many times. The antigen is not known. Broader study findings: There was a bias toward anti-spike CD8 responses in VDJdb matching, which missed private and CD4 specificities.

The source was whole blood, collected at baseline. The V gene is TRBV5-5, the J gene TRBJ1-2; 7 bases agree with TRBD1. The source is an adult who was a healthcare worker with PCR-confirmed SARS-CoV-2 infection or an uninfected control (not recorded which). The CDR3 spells CASSATGANGYTF. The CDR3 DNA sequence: TGTGCCAGCAGCGCTACAGGGGCTAATGGCTACACCTTC.